This TCR beta chain derives from a study of monozygotic twins with inflammatory bowel disease. Study-wide results and caveats: The existence of one strong signal or clonotype linked to IBD lacked support. The analysis failed to separate different T cell subtypes.

Incorporation of UMIs carrying a 6-nucleotide sample barcode was performed by template switching. TCRalpha along with TCRbeta cDNA was subjected to two nested PCRs lasting about 15 and 9 cycles. TCRdb reprocessed the 5' RACE reads; each CDR3 protein has one entry and no DNA is given. This repertoire includes fewer than 400,000 distinct CDR3 sequences. For this clonotype: The antigen is undetermined.

The TCR was taken from a human donor with ulcerative colitis or Crohn's disease, or a healthy co-twin of an affected twin (not recorded which). The sequenced material came from blood.

The CDR3 here is CASSAGAGGNNSPLHF. The gene calls are TRBV12-3 or TRBV12-4 and TRBJ1-6; TCRdb indicates TRBD1, and absent DNA this call remains unverified. This CDR3 comprises 16 residues.